This T cell receptor beta chain stems from a study of early T cells in non-severe SARS-CoV-2 infection. Study details: From unsorted whole blood, bulk RNA was sequenced, and the chains remained unpaired. Study results and limitations: Missing private and CD4 specificities, VDJdb matching favored anti-spike CD8 responses.

MiXCR, run by TCRdb on the 5' RACE reads, gives a single entry per CDR3 protein. The sample lists some 80,000 distinct CDR3 sequences; roughly 13% were seen once. This clonotype has at least ten counts. The antigen remains unidentified. The receptor was isolated from an adult who was a healthcare worker with PCR-confirmed SARS-CoV-2 infection or an uninfected control (not recorded which). Input material: whole blood.

The CDR3 nucleotides are TGTGCCAGCAGCCCCCAGGGGGGCGGTATTGACTATGGCTACACCTTC. Amino acids: CASSPQGGGIDYGYTF. This chain uses TRBV6-4 with TRBJ1-2, with 7 bases lining up with TRBD1. This CDR3 is built from 16 residues. V was pared by 6 bases and J by 3 bases, with 13 bases of the junction left unmatched. CDR1 is MRHNA and CDR2 is SNTAGT in the germline V gene.